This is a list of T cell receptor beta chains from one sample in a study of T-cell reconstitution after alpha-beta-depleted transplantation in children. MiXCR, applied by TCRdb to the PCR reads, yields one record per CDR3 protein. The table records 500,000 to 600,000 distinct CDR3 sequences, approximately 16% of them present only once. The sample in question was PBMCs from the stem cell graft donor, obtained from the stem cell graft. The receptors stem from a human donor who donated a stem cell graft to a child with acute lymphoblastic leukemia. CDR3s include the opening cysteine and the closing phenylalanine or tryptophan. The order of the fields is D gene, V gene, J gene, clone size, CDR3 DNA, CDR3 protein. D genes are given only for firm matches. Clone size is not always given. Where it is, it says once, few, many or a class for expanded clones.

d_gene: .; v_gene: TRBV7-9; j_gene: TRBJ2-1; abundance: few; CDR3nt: TGTGCCAGCAGCTCCCTTCGACCGTGGTTGCATGAGCAGTTCTTC; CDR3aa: CASSSLRPWLHEQFF
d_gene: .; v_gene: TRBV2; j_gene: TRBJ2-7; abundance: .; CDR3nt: TGTGCCAGCAGTGACGGGGACTACGAGCAGTACTTC; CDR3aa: CASSDGDYEQYF
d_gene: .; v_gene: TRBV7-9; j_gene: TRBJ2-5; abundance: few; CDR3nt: TGTGCCAGCAGCTCGTCCGGGGGTTGGGAGACCCAGTACTTC; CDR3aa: CASSSSGGWETQYF
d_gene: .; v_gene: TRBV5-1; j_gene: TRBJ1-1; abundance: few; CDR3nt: TGCGCCAGCAGCGGATCCTACACTGAAGCTTTCTTT; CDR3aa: CASSGSYTEAFF
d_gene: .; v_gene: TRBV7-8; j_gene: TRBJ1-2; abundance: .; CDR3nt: TGTGCCAGCAGCTTAGCGGGGGCGACTAACTATGGCTACACCTTC; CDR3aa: CASSLAGATNYGYTF
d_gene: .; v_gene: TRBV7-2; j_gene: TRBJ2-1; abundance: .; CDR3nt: TGTGCCAGCAGCTTATTGACTTATGAGCAGTTCTTC; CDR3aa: CASSLLTYEQFF
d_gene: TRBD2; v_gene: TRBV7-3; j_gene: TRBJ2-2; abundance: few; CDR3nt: TGTGCCAGCAGCCCTCTAGCGGGACTTTCCGGGGAGCTGTTTTTT; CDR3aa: CASSPLAGLSGELFF
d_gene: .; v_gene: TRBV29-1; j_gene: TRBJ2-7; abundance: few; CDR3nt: TGCAGCGTTGAGTGGGGGTACGAGCAGTACTTC; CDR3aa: CSVEWGYEQYF
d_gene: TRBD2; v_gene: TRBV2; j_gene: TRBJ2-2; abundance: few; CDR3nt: TGTGCCAGTTCTAGCGGGAGGGCCCTATATGGGGAGCTGTTTTTT; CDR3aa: CASSSGRALYGELFF
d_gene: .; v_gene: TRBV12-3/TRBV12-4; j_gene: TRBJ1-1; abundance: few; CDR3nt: TGTGCCAGCAGTTGGAGGGAATCCACTGAAGCTTTCTTT; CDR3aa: CASSWRESTEAFF
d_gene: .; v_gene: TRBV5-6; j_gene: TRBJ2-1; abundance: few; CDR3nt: TGTGCCAGCAGCTTGGGGGCCAGGTATAATGAGCAGTTCTTC; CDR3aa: CASSLGARYNEQFF
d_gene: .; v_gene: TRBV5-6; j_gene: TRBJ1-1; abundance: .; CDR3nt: TGTGCCAGCAGCTTTTGGACAGTGAACACTGAAGCTTTCTTT; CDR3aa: CASSFWTVNTEAFF
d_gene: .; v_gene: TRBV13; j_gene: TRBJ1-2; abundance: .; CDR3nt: TGTGCCAGCAGCTTAGATCAGGGGCTCTACTATGGCTACACCTTC; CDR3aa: CASSLDQGLYYGYTF
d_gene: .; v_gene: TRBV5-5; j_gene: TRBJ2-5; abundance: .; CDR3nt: TGTGCCAGCAGCCATACTAGTTGGCAGGAGACCCAGTACTTC; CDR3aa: CASSHTSWQETQYF
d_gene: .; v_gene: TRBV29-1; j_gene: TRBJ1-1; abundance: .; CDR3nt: TGCAGCGTTGAAACCGGGAACGGAGGTGCTGAAGCTTTCTTT; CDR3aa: CSVETGNGGAEAFF
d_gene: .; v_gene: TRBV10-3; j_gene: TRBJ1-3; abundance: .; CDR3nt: TGTGCCATCAGTCGTGGGGGTTCTGGAAACACCATATATTTT; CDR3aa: CAISRGGSGNTIYF
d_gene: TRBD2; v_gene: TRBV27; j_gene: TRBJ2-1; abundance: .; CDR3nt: TGTGCCAGCAGTTCGGGACTAGCCTATGAGCAGTTCTTC; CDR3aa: CASSSGLAYEQFF
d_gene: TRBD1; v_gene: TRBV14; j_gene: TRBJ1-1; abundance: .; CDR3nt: TGTGCCAGCAGCCATGACAGGGCCTACGCTTTCTTT; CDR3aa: CASSHDRAYAFF
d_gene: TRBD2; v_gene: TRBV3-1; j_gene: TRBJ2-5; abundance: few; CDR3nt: TGTGCCTCCTCCTTGAGCGGGAGGAGTTCGGAGACCCAGTACTTC; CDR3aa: CASSLSGRSSETQYF
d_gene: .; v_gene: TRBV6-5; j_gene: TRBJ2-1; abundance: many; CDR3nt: TGTGCCAGCAGTCCTTTACTAGGAAATGAGCAGTTCTTC; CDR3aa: CASSPLLGNEQFF
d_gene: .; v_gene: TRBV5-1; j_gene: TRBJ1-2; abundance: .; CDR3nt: TGCGCCAGCAGCCCCTTTTTAGACAGAAACTATGGCTACACCTTC; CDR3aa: CASSPFLDRNYGYTF
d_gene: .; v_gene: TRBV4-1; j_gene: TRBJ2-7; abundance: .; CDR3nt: TGCGCCAGCAGCCAAGATGAGAAGGACTTCTCCAGCTCCTACGAGCAGTACTTC; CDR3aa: CASSQDEKDFSSSYEQYF
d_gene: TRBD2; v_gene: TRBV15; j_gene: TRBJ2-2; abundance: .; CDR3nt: TGTGCCACCAGCAGAGATCGAGCGGGGTGGAACACCGGGGAGCTGTTTTTT; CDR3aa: CATSRDRAGWNTGELFF
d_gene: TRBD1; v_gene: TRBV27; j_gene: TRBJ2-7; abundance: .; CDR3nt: TGTGCCTCTCGGCTGGGACAGGCCTACGAGCAGTACTTC; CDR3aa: CASRLGQAYEQYF
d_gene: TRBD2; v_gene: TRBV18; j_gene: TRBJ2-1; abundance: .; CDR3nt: TGTGCCAGCTCACCCTCTAGCGGGAGGGCCTCCTACAATGAGCAGTTCTTC; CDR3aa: CASSPSSGRASYNEQFF
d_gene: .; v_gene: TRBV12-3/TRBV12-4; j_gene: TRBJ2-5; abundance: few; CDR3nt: TGTGCCAGCAGCTCCCCCCTCGTTCGGACGATTCAAGAGACCCAGTACTTC; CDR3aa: CASSSPLVRTIQETQYF
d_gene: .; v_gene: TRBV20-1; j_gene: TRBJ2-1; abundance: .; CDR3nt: TGCAGTGCTAGAGACTTCAGGTCCTACAATGAGCAGTTCTTC; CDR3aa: CSARDFRSYNEQFF
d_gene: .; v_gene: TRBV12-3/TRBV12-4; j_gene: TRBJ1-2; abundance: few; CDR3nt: TGTGCCAGCAGTTTAGCGCCAGCGGGTGGCTACACCTTC; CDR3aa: CASSLAPAGGYTF
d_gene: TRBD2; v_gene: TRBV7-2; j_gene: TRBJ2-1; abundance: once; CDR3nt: TGTGCCAGCAGCTTATATGGCGGGAGTGCATCCTACAATGAGCAGTTCTTC; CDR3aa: CASSLYGGSASYNEQFF
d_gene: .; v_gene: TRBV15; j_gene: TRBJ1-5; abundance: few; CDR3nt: TGTGCCACCAGCAGGGAAGGGGGGAATCAGCCCCAGCATTTT; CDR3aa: CATSREGGNQPQHF
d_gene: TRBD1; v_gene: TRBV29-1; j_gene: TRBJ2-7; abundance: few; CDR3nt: TGCAGCGTTGAAGGTGGGGACAGTCCCTACGAGCAGTACTTC; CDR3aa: CSVEGGDSPYEQYF
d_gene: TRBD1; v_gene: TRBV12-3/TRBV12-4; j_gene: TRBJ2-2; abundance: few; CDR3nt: TGTGCCAGCAGTTCGTGGGGACAGGGAGGGTCCGGGGAGCTGTTTTTT; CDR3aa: CASSSWGQGGSGELFF
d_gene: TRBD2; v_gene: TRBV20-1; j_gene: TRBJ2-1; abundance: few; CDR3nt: TGCAGAGTGGCGGGAGATAGGGAAGACAATGAGCAGTTCTTC; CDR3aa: CRVAGDREDNEQFF
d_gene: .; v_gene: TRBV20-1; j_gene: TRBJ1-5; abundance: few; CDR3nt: TGCAGTGTCGCGCCGGTGGCGAATCAGCCCCAGCATTTT; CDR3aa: CSVAPVANQPQHF
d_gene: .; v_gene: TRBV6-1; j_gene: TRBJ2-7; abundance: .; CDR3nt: TGTGCCAGCAGTGATTCGCGCGGGGTCGAGCAGTACTTC; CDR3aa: CASSDSRGVEQYF
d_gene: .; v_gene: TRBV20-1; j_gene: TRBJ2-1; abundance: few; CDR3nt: TGCAGTGCTTTAAGAGACGGGAGAAATGAGCAGTTCTTC; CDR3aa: CSALRDGRNEQFF
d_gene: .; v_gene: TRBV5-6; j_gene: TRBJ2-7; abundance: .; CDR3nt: TGTGCCAGCAGCCTGCTGGACGAATCACCCCTCGAGCAGTACTTC; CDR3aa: CASSLLDESPLEQYF
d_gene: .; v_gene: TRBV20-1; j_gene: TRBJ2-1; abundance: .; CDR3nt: TGCAGTGCTCCGCCAAGGACTCTCGGCGATGAGCAGTTCTTC; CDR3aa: CSAPPRTLGDEQFF
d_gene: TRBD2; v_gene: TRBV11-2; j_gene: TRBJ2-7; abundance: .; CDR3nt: TGTGCCAGCAGCTTAGTCGTCGCGGGAGCGGAACACGAGCAGTACTTC; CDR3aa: CASSLVVAGAEHEQYF
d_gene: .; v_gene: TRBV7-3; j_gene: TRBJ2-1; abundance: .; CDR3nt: TGTGCCAGCAGCCCCCCCTTACACAATGAGCAGTTCTTC; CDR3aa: CASSPPLHNEQFF
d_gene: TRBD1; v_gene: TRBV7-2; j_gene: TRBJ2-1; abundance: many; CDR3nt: TGTGCCAGCAGCTTACGCACCAAGTCGTACCCAGGGGGCTCATACAATGAGCAGTTCTTC; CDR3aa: CASSLRTKSYPGGSYNEQFF
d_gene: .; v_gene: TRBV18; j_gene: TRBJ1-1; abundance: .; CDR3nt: TGTGCCAGCTCACCACAGAGCAGGGACACTGAAGCTTTCTTT; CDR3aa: CASSPQSRDTEAFF
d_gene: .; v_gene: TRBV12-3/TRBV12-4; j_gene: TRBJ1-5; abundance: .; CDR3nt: TGTGCCAGCAGTTACGAGAGATATCAGCCCCAGCATTTT; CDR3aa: CASSYERYQPQHF
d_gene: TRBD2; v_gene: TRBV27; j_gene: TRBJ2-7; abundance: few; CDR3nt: TGTGCCAGCAGCATAGTCCCTAGCGGGGGCTCCTACGAGCAGTACTTC; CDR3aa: CASSIVPSGGSYEQYF
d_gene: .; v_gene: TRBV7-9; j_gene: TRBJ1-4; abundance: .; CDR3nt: TGTGCCAGCAGCGGGACTAGTACAACTAATGAAAAACTGTTTTTT; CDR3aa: CASSGTSTTNEKLFF
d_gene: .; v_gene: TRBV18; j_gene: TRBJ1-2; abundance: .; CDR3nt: TGTGCCAGCTCACCACCCGCAGGGAGGGGCTACACCTTC; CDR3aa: CASSPPAGRGYTF
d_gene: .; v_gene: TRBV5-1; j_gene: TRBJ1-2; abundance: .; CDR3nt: TGCGCCAGCAGCAGGGAGGTTCTCGGAGTCGGGGGATACTATGGCTACACCTTC; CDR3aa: CASSREVLGVGGYYGYTF
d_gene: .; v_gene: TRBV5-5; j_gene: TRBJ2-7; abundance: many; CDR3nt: TGTGCCAGCAGCTTCTCGGGTAACCACCTGGACTACGAGCAGTACTTC; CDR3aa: CASSFSGNHLDYEQYF
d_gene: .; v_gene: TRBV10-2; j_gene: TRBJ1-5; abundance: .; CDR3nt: TGCGCCAGCAGCGACGGGACATATAATCAGCCCCAGCATTTT; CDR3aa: CASSDGTYNQPQHF
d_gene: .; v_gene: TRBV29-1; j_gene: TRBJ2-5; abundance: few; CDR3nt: TGCAGCGTTGAAGATCCCGCTCATCCGGGGGCCGGAGAGACCCAGTACTTC; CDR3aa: CSVEDPAHPGAGETQYF
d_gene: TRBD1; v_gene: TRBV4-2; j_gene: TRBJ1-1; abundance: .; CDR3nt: TGTGCCAGCAGGGACAGGGAGCTCAACACTGAAGCTTTCTTT; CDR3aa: CASRDRELNTEAFF
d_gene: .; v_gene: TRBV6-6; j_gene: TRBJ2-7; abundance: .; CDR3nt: TGTGCCAGTACTATAGATACCTACGAGCAGTACTTC; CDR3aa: CASTIDTYEQYF
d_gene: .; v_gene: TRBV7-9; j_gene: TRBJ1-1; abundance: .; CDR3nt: TGTGCCAGCAGCTTAATCCCAGGCACTGAAGCTTTCTTT; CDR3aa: CASSLIPGTEAFF
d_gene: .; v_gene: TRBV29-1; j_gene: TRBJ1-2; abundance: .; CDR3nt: TGCAGCGTTGTCTCAGGGCCCTATGGCTACACCTTC; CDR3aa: CSVVSGPYGYTF